The clone carrying this T cell receptor (beta chain) was detected once. Its matching antigen is unknown. This entry is derived from a study of cytomegalovirus exposure and HLA in healthy donors. Findings and caveats of the study: Later analysis revealed greater clonal expansion in HLA-associated TCR beta chains than in equally common others.

PCR was performed using 60 Vbeta and 13 Jbeta primers. The data were produced by immunoSEQ multiplex PCR, yet TCRdb's version contains in-frame clones alone and is incomplete. The data contain some 120,000 clones, around four fifths of them singletons. The CDR3 consists of 14 residues. With V trimmed by 3 bases and J by 2 bases, 2 bases remained unmatched. From germline, CDR1 is SGDLS and CDR2 YYNGEE. V gene TRBV9 combines with J gene TRBJ1-2, with 9 bases aligning to TRBD1. The TCR was taken from a male donor in good health and CMV-seropositive. The sequencing sample was made of PBMCs. This chain's CDR3 is CASSAGTGNYGYTF. As DNA, the CDR3 is TGTGCCAGCAGCGCCGGGACAGGGAACTATGGCTACACCTTC.